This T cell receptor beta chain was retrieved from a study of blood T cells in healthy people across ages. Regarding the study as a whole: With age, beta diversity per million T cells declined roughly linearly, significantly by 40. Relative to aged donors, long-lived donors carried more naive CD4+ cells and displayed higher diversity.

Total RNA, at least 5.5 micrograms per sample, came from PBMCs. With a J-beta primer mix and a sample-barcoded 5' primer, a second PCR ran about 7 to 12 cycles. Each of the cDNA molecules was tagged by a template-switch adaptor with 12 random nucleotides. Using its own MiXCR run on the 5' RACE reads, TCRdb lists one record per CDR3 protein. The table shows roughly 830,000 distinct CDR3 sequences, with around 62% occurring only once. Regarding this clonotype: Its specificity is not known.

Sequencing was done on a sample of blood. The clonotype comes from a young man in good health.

The CDR3 region has the DNA TGTGCCAGCAGCGCTTCTAGCGGGGGGGCAACAGATACGCAGTATTTT. Translating gives CASSASSGGATDTQYF. The chain couples TRBV9 to TRBJ2-3; 12 positions agree with TRBD2. Germline assignment: CDR1 SGDLS and CDR2 YYNGEE. With 3 bases clipped from V and 3 bases from J, the junction kept 5 bases outside the gene matches. CDR3 length: 16 amino acids.